This T cell receptor beta chain appears in the sequencing data of a study of blood T cell repertoires in COVID-19. Turning to the study itself: Nucleic acid was either cDNA or gDNA, and it came from T cells, B-cell-depleted T cells, or PBMCs.

Original processing notes: Estimation of nucleated cell counts was performed using reference gene primer amplification. Measured with immunoSEQ multiplex PCR; TCRdb has only the in-frame clones, and not every one. V and J calls and clone size are copied from that table; D and trimming were computed from the DNA. The sample carries roughly 70,000 clones, 87% recorded once. Input material: peripheral blood. This sequence originates from a woman older than 75 with active or convalescent COVID-19.

CDR3 bases: TGCGCCAGCAGCCAAGATTGGCAGGTCAGGGAGCCCCAGCATTTT. Its translation: CASSQDWQVREPQHF. The genes are TRBV4-1 and TRBJ1-5; D may be TRBD1 (5 bases). The CDR3 extends over 15 amino acids. V dropped 0 bases and J dropped 8 bases, with 14 bases sitting between them. In germline, CDR1 is MGHRA, CDR2 YSYEKL.